A single sample gave rise to the 14 T cell receptor beta chains below, sequenced in a study of T cell responses to AZD1222 COVID-19 vaccine (dated by TCRdb to the early 2020s). Taken with the paper, the label for time point translates to: about 28 days (+/-7) after the second vaccine dose. The method behind the library was the immunoSEQ multiplex PCR assay. TCRdb's version of the immuneACCESS table is confined to in-frame rearrangements and falls short of the full clone set. An unresolved V gene accounts for under half of the shortfall where checked; the remainder is of unknown origin. The sample contains about 80,000 clones, approximately 83% of them found a single time. Of the sample, about 3.4% is held by the ten largest clones. The sequenced sample was peripheral blood, obtained 28 days after the second AZD1222 dose. The receptors here all came from an adult who received the AZD1222 COVID-19 vaccine.

J is TRBJ1-2 and V is TRBV7-2; no clear D. Germline assignment: CDR1 SGHTA and CDR2 FQGNSA. V dropped 1 base and J dropped 0 bases, with 6 bases sitting between them. The CDR3 runs 14 residues. CDR3: CASSLGAANYGYTF. The CDR3 DNA sequence: TGTGCCAGCAGCTTAGGTGCAGCTAACTATGGCTACACCTTC.

This sequence joins TRBV5-1 and TRBJ2-5; 9 positions match TRBD2. Germline-derived CDR1 and CDR2 are SGHRS and YFSETQ. The CDR3 is made up of 16 amino acids. Unmatched junction bases numbered 10, after V lost 0 bases and J lost 7 bases. CDR3 residues: CASSLATTSGPGTQYF. CDR3 sequence (DNA): TGCGCCAGCAGCTTGGCCACGACTAGCGGACCGGGGACCCAGTACTTC.

This chain links TRBV4-1 with TRBJ1-5; a possible D gene is TRBD1 (6 bases). There are 15 residues in the CDR3. V lost 0 bases and J 4 bases, leaving 10 bases between the germline ends. The V gene's germline CDR1 is MGHRA and CDR2 YSYEKL. The CDR3 spells CASSQDRGQNQPQHF. CDR3 DNA: TGCGCCAGCAGCCAAGACAGGGGTCAGAATCAGCCCCAGCATTTT.

This clone has only one observation. The rearrangement links TRBV5-1 to TRBJ2-5, with 12 bases matching TRBD2. CDR1 and CDR2 from the germline V gene are SGHRS and YFSETQ. The CDR3 is made up of 14 amino acids. V lost 4 bases and J lost 4; bases outside the gene matches: 2. CDR3 amino acids: CASSLGLAGETQYF. The CDR3 DNA reads as TGCGCCAGCAGCCTGGGACTAGCGGGAGAGACCCAGTACTTC.

V and J are TRBV6-4 and TRBJ2-1, with D perhaps TRBD2 (6 bases). With 3 bases removed from V and 12 bases from J, the gap between germline ends came to 18 bases. The germline gives CDR1 MRHNA, CDR2 SNTAGT. There are 14 residues in the CDR3. The CDR3 sequence is CASSEAGNSPRQFF. The CDR3 coding sequence is TGTGCCAGCAGTGAGGCGGGGAACAGCCCTCGGCAGTTCTTC.

This chain's CDR3 is CASSPQGRYTEAFF. The DNA for the CDR3 is TGTGCCAGCAGCCCGCAGGGGCGCTACACTGAAGCTTTCTTT. V is TRBV9 and J is TRBJ1-1, with a weak D call TRBD1 (6 bases). V lost 4 bases and J lost 3, with 13 bases in between. This CDR3 is 14 amino acids long. Germline V gene sequence: CDR1 SGDLS, CDR2 YYNGEE.

The chain carries TRBV12-3 or TRBV12-4 and TRBJ1-1, with a tentative D call TRBD1 (5 bases). The CDR3 extends over 13 amino acids. Trimming removed 5 bases at V and 6 bases at J, with 13 bases between. The CDR3 DNA is TGTGCCAGCAGTCCCAGGGAGCAGTCTGAAGCTTTCTTT. Protein: CASSPREQSEAFF.

The V and J genes are TRBV28 and TRBJ2-1; a possible D gene is TRBD2 (7 bases). Germline V CDR1 and CDR2: MDHEN, SYDVKM. This CDR3 comprises 14 residues. V was clipped by 4 bases and J by 5 bases, with 12 bases between them. CDR3 DNA sequence: TGTGCCAGCAGTTCCGGGGGGCCCAACAATGAGCAGTTCTTC. Its translation is CASSSGGPNNEQFF.

The CDR3 loop is CASSDSGGTDTQYF. CDR3 nucleotides: TGTGCCAGCAGTGATTCGGGGGGCACAGATACGCAGTATTTT. The rearrangement joins TRBV6-1 to TRBJ2-3; maybe TRBD2 (6 bases). This CDR3 is 14 amino acids long. The V gene lost 3 bases and the J gene lost 1 base, with 8 bases spanning the gap. Germline loops: CDR1 MNHNS, CDR2 SASEGT.

Here the CDR3 reads CATQPTGNNSPLHF. DNA for the CDR3: TGTGCCACCCAACCGACAGGGAATAATTCACCCCTCCACTTT. J is TRBJ1-6 and V is TRBV15; 7 nucleotides agree with TRBD1. V trimming: 8 bases; J trimming: 5 bases; junction bases outside the gene matches: 6. Germline V gene data show CDR1 as LNHNV and CDR2 as YYDKDF (reference sequence). This CDR3 has 14 amino acids.

To note about this clone: Other DNA variants within this sample encode the same CDR3. The J gene is TRBJ1-2, the V gene TRBV11-2, with D unclear. Trimming stripped 3 bases from V and 4 bases from J, with 9 bases between. This CDR3 is 13 amino acids long. Germline CDR1 and CDR2: SGHAT and FQNNGV. The CDR3 region is CASSLGSFYGYTF. CDR3 DNA: TGTGCCAGCAGCTTGGGCAGCTTCTATGGCTACACCTTC.

V is TRBV18 and J is TRBJ2-1; 15 bases agree with TRBD2. Germline V gene data show CDR1 as KGHSH and CDR2 as LQKENI. CDR3 length: 16 amino acids. V was clipped by 3 bases and J by 6 bases; unmatched bases: 3. The CDR3 DNA follows: TGTGCCAGCTCACCCCCGGGACTAGCGGGGGGCAATGAGCAGTTCTTC. This sequence encodes CASSPPGLAGGNEQFF.

In this sample, this clone turned up a few times. The chain uses TRBV19 and TRBJ1-5; tentatively, D is TRBD1 (6 bases). V was shortened by 4 bases and J by 7 bases, with 17 bases between the two germline ends. The CDR3 runs 15 residues. CDR1 is LNHDA, CDR2 SQIVND, per germline (reference sequence). CDR3 in amino acids: CASSTLKGDRQPQHF. Here the CDR3 DNA reads TGTGCCAGTAGTACTCTTAAGGGGGATCGGCAGCCCCAGCATTTT.

This chain joins TRBV24-1 and TRBJ1-6, with unresolved D. CDR1 is KGHDR and CDR2 is SFDVKD in the germline V gene. V lost 5 bases, J lost 6 bases, and 7 bases lay in between. The CDR3 covers 13 residues. CDR3 nucleotide sequence: TGTGCCACCAGTGCTAAGCTTAATTCACCCCTCCACTTT. Translation gives CATSAKLNSPLHF.